This T cell receptor beta chain came from a study of beta chain features in type 1 diabetes. Remarks on this clone: Its specificity is not known.

Study conclusions and caveats: When Type 1 diabetes patients were examined, their TCRB CDR3s proved moderately but significantly shorter in all four CD4+ subsets.

V was trimmed by 7 bases and J by 5 bases, leaving 15 bases between them. CDR1 is MNHNS and CDR2 is SASEGT in the germline V gene. The CDR3 contains 15 residues. TCRB transcripts that were expressed got sequenced, as all of the isolated RNA had been reverse transcribed. This table comes from immunoSEQ multiplex PCR, and its TCRdb copy is limited to in-frame clones, with some not included. There are about 53,000 clones in the sample; 52% occur only once, and around 2.5% lies in the top ten. Sequencing was done on a sample of Tregs from blood. The sequence was obtained from a middle-aged woman with type 1 diabetes. The chain is built from TRBV6-1 and TRBJ1-6; no clear D. The CDR3 is CASMTDRRDNSPLHF. In nucleotides, the CDR3 is TGTGCCAGCATGACGGATCGACGGGATAATTCACCCCTCCACTTT.